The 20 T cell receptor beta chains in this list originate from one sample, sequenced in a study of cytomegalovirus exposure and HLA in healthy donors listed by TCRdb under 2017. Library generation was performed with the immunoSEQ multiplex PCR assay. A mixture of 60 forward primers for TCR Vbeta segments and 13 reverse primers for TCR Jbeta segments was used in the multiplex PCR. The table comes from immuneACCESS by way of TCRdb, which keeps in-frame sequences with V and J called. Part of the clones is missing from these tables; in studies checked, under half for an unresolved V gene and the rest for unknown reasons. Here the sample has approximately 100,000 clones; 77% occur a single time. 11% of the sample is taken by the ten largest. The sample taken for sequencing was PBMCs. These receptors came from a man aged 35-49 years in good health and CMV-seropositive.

CDR3 nucleotide sequence: TGCGCCAGCAGCCAGGGACAAGAGACCCAGTACTTC. Protein product: CASSQGQETQYF. The chain combines TRBV5-1 with TRBJ2-5; perhaps TRBD1 as D (5 bases). V lost 4 bases and J 2 bases, leaving 6 bases between the germline ends. This CDR3 has 12 amino acids. Per the germline V gene, CDR1 is SGHRS and CDR2 is YFSETQ.

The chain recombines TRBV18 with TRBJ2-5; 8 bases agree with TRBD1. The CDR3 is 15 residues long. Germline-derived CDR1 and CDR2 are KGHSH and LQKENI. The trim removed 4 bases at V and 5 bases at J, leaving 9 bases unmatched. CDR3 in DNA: TGTGCCAGCTCACGCGAACAGGGGGAATGGGAGACCCAGTACTTC. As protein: CASSREQGEWETQYF. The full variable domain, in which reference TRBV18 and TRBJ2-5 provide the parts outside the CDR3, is NAGVMQNPRHLVRRRGQEARLRCSPMKGHSHVYWYRQLPEEGLKFMVYLQKENIIDESGMPKERFSAEFPKEGPSILRIQQVVRGDSAAYFCASSREQGEWETQYFGPGTRLLVL.

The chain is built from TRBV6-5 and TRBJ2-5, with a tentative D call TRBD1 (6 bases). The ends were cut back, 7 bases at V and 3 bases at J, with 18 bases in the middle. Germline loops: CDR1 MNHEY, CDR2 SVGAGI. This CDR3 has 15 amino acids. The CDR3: CASTDRRQAEETQYF. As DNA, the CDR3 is TGTGCCAGCACCGACCGGCGACAGGCCGAAGAGACCCAGTACTTC.

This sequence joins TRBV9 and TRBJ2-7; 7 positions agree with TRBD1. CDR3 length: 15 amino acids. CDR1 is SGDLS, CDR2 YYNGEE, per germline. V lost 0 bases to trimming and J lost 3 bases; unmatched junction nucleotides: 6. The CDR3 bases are TGTGCCAGCAGCGTAGCTACAGGGGCCTTCTACGAGCAGTACTTC. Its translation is CASSVATGAFYEQYF.

Here the CDR3 DNA reads TGTGCCAGTAGTATAGTGACAGGCGACGTCTACGAGCAGTACTTC. It codes for CASSIVTGDVYEQYF. The V gene is TRBV19, the J gene TRBJ2-7, with a possible D match to TRBD1 (6 bases). CDR1 and CDR2 from the germline V gene are LNHDA and SQIVND (reference sequence). V lost 1 base and J lost 3, with 13 bases in between. This CDR3 contains 15 residues.

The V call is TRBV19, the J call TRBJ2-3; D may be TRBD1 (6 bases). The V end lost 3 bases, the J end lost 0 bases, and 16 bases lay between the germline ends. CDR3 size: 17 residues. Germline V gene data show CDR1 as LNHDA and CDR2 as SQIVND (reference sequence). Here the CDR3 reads CASSMERVGQSTDTQYF. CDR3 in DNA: TGTGCCAGTAGTATGGAGAGGGTTGGACAGAGCACAGATACGCAGTATTTT.

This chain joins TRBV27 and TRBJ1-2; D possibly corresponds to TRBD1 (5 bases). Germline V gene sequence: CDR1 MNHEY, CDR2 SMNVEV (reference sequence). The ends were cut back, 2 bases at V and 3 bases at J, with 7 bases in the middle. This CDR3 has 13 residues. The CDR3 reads CASSLRGDYGYTF. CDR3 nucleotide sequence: TGTGCCAGCAGTTTAAGGGGCGACTATGGCTACACCTTC.

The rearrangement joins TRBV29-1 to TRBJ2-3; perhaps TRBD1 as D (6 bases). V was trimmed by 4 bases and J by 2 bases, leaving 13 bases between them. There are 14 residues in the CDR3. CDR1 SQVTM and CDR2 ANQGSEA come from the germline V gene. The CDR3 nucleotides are TGCAGCGTTGGAAAGGGGGTTAACACAGATACGCAGTATTTT. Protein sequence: CSVGKGVNTDTQYF.

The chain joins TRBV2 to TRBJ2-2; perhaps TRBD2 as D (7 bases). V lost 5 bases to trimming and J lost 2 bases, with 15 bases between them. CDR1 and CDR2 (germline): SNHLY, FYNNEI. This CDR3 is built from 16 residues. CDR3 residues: CASSPDGGHNTGELFF. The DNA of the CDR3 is TGTGCCAGCAGTCCGGACGGGGGGCATAACACCGGGGAGCTGTTTTTT.

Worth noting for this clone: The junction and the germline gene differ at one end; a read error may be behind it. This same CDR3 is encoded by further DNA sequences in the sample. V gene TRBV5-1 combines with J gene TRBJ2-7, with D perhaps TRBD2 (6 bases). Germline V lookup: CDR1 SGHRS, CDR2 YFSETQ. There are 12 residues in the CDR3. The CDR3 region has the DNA TGCGCTAGCAGCTTTGGGGGGTACGAGCAGTACTTC. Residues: CASSFGGYEQYF.

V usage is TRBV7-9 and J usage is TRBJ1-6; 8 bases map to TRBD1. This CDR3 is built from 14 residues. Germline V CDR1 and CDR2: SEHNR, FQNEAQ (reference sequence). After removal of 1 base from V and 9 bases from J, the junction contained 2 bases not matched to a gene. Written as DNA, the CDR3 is TGTGCCAGCAGCTTAGTTCAGGGGGCTTCACCCCTCCACTTT. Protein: CASSLVQGASPLHF.

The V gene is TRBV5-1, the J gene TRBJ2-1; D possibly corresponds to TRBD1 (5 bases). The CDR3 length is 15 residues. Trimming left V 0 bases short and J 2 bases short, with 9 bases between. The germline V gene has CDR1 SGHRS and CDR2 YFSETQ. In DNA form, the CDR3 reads TGCGCCAGCAGCTTGGTAGGGGCAGCCTACAATGAGCAGTTCTTC. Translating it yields CASSLVGAAYNEQFF.

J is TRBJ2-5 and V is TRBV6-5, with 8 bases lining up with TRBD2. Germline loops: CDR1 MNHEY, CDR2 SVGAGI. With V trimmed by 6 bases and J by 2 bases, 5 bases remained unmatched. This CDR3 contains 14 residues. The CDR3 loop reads CASSQGLGQETQYF. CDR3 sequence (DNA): TGTGCCAGCAGCCAGGGACTAGGGCAAGAGACCCAGTACTTC.

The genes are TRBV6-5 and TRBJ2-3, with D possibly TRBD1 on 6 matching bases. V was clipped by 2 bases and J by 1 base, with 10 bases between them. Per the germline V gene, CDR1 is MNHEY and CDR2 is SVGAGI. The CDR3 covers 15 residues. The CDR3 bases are TGTGCCAGCAGTTACCGTTACAGGGGCACAGATACGCAGTATTTT. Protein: CASSYRYRGTDTQYF.

CDR3 region: CASSYPGGSYEQYF. CDR3 nucleotide sequence: TGTGCCAGCAGCTACCCTGGGGGGAGCTACGAGCAGTACTTC. The chain is built from TRBV5-5 and TRBJ2-7; the D gene is possibly TRBD2 (6 bases). The CDR3 covers 14 residues. V was trimmed by 3 bases and J by 3 bases, leaving 13 bases between them. Germline values: CDR1 SGHKS, CDR2 YYEKEE (reference sequence). Complete variable domain (other parts from reference TRBV5-5 and TRBJ2-7): DAGVTQSPTHLIKTRGQQVTLRCSPISGHKSVSWYQQVLGQGPQFIFQYYEKEERGRGNFPDRFSARQFPNYSSELNVNALLLGDSALYLCASSYPGGSYEQYFGPGTRLTVT.

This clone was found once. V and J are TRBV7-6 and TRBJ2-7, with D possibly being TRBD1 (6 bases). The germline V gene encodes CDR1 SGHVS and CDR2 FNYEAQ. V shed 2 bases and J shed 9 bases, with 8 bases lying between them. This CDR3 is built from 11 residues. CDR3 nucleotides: TGTGCCAGCAGCTTAAGGGGGAGGCAGTACTTC. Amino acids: CASSLRGRQYF.

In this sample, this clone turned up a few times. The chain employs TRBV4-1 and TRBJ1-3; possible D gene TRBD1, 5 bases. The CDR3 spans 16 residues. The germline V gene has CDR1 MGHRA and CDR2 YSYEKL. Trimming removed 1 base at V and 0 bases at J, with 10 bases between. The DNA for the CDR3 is TGCGCCAGCAGCCAAGTGGGGGGGTTCTCTGGAAACACCATATATTTT. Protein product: CASSQVGGFSGNTIYF.

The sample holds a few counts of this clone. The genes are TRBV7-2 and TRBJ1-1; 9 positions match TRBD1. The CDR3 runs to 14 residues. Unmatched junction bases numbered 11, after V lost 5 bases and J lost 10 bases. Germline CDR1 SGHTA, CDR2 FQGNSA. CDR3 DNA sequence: TGTGCCAGCAGCCTAGGACAGGGGTCTACCCGAGCTTTCTTT. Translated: CASSLGQGSTRAFF.

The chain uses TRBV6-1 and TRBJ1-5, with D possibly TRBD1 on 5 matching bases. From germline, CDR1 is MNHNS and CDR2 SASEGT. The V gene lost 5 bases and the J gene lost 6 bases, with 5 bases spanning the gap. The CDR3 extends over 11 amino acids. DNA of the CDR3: TGTGCCAGCAGTCAGGGTCAGCCCCAGCATTTT. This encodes CASSQGQPQHF.

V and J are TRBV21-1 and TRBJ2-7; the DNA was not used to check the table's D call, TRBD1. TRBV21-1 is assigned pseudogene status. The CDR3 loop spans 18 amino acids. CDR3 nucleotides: TGTGCCAGCAGCAAAGTAGTTATGGGACAGGATGAACCCTACGAGCAGTACTTC. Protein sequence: CASSKVVMGQDEPYEQYF.